This T cell receptor beta chain was documented in a study of CD8 T cells in ankylosing spondylitis. Study findings and constraints: Matched synovial fluid from ankylosing spondylitis patients was reported to be enriched for disease-linked clones. The authors found the disease-linked clones to be CD8+ and relatively rare in peripheral blood. Some motif variants had been reported before (in reactive arthritis synovial fluid and blood). A TCR beta motif made of fewer than 10 highly homologous variants seemed typical of ankylosing spondylitis blood.

Losses at the gene ends were 5 bases for V and 3 bases for J; bases not matched to a gene: 9. CDR3 size: 16 residues. Per germline, CDR1 PRHDT and CDR2 FYEKMQ (reference sequence). About this clonotype: Antigen unknown.

MiXCR, run by TCRdb on the 5' RACE reads, gives a single entry per CDR3 protein. This sample yields about 800,000 distinct CDR3 sequences, of which over 9.5% are seen a single time; about 0.49% belongs to the top ten. The material sequenced was blood, either unsorted or a sorted T cell fraction (not recorded which). The rearrangement uses TRBV13 and TRBJ2-3, with 9 nucleotides matching TRBD2. The clonotype originates from a male donor with ankylosing spondylitis. The CDR3 coding sequence is TGTGCCAGCAGCCCCCGGGCTAGCGGGGAGACAGATACGCAGTATTTT. It specifies CASSPRASGETDTQYF. Looking up the rest from reference TRBV13 and TRBJ2-3 gives the full variable domain: AAGVIQSPRHLIKEKRETATLKCYPIPRHDTVYWYQQGPGQDPQFLISFYEKMQSDKGSIPDRFSAQQFSDYHSELNMSSLELGDSALYFCASSPRASGETDTQYFGPGTRLTVL.